These 20 T cell receptor beta chains were sequenced from one sample in a study of tumor and adjacent non-tumor tissue in lung cancer. This sample's RNA came from whole unsorted tissue. The library came from three nested PCR rounds adapted from ARM-PCR protocols. TCRdb itself ran the multiplex PCR reads through MiXCR, one entry per CDR3 protein. This table holds tens of thousands of distinct CDR3 sequences, approximately 70% found once. The source material was lung tumor tissue. The receptor source for this set is a man aged 60 to 69 with non-small cell lung cancer.

This clonotype appeared once. The junction shows a germline mismatch at one end, possibly a read error. This rearrangement joins TRBV4-2 to TRBJ1-2, with D possibly being TRBD1 (5 bases). The V gene's germline CDR1 is LGHNA and CDR2 YNFKEQ. The CDR3 length is 15 residues. CDR3 bases: TGTGCCAGCAGCCTTCGCAGCGTAGGGGACTATGACTACACCTTC. Its protein is CASSLRSVGDYDYTF.

With regard to this clonotype: A much bigger clone sits one base away, suggesting this may be a read error. This chain links TRBV6-1 with TRBJ1-5; possibly TRBD1 for D (6 bases). Germline CDR1 and CDR2: MNHNS and SASEGT. The CDR3 has 16 amino acids. CDR3 amino acids: CASSPISRDNNQPRHF. The CDR3 nucleotides read TGTGCCAGCAGCCCAATCTCCCGGGACAACAATCAGCCCCGGCATTTT.

For this clonotype: The junction departs from germline at one end; a sequencing error may be responsible. J is TRBJ2-2 and V is TRBV11-1, with TRBD2 matching 14 bases. The CDR3 covers 17 residues. CDR1 and CDR2 from the germline V gene are SGHAT and FQDESV (reference sequence). As DNA, the CDR3 is TGTGCCAGCTGCCCCGGGACTAGCGGGAGAGACTCAGGGGAGATGTTTTTT. Encoded protein: CASCPGTSGRDSGEMFF.

Notes on this clonotype: Mismatch with germline at one junction end may stem from a read error. The J gene is TRBJ2-2, the V gene TRBV4-1, with a possible D match to TRBD2 (5 bases). There are 16 residues in the CDR3. From germline, CDR1 is MGHRA and CDR2 YSYEKL. CDR3 coding DNA: TGCGCCAGCAGCCAAGGGCAAGGACCCGCTACCGGGGAACTGTTTTTC. Protein sequence: CASSQGQGPATGELFF.

A few counts support this clonotype. This may arise from a read error, as a much more abundant clone is one base away. The chain links TRBV12-3 or TRBV12-4 to TRBJ2-1, with D unresolved. CDR3 size: 11 residues. Here the CDR3 DNA reads TGTGCCAGCAGTTCCTACAATGAGCTGTTCTTC. Protein: CASSSYNELFF.

As to this clonotype: One end of the junction varies from germline; a read error may be responsible. CDR3: CACSQAQARVSLAKNIQYF. Here the CDR3 DNA reads TGTGCCTGCAGCCAAGCGCAGGCTAGAGTATCGTTAGCCAAAAACATTCAGTACTTC. This sequence joins TRBV4-2 and TRBJ2-4; D not resolved. Germline-derived CDR1 and CDR2 are LGHNA and YNFKEQ. The CDR3 sequence is 19 residues long.

The V and J genes are TRBV11-2 and TRBJ2-6; 11 bases fit TRBD1. This CDR3 is 18 amino acids long. CDR1 is SGHAT and CDR2 is FQNNGV in the germline V gene. After removal of 5 bases from V and 3 bases from J, the junction contained 9 bases not matched to a gene. The CDR3 region has the DNA TGTGCCAGCAGCCCCGGGACAGGGGGTTCTCGTGGGGCCAACGTCCTGACTTTC. Its protein product is CASSPGTGGSRGANVLTF.

This clonotype was seen at least ten times. The chain employs TRBV6-6 and TRBJ1-4, with D possibly matching TRBD1 (5 bases). Trimming removed 0 bases at V and 11 bases at J, with 16 bases between. Germline V gene sequence: CDR1 MNHNY, CDR2 SVGAGI (reference sequence). The CDR3 spans 15 residues. The CDR3 sequence: CASSYSRGRDGKLFF. The CDR3 DNA is TGTGCCAGCAGTTACTCAAGAGGAAGGGACGGGAAACTGTTTTTT.

This clonotype was counted a few times. The V and J genes are TRBV6-6 and TRBJ2-3; 7 positions agree with TRBD2. With V trimmed by 1 base and J by 5 bases, 12 bases remained unmatched. Germline CDR1 is MNHNY and CDR2 is SVGAGI (reference sequence). The CDR3 is 17 amino acids. CDR3 in DNA: TGTGCCAGCAGTTACTGGGAGGGCAGTTTCTACAAAGATACGCAGTATTTT. Its translation is CASSYWEGSFYKDTQYF.

With respect to this clonotype: A read error may be the cause here, since a much bigger clone is one base away. The chain has TRBV20-1 and TRBJ2-7, with 15 bases lining up with TRBD2. The CDR3 is made up of 14 amino acids. Germline V lookup: CDR1 DFQATT, CDR2 SNEGSKA (reference sequence). CDR3 residues: CGAGLAGGSYEQYF. DNA for the CDR3: TGCGGTGCTGGACTAGCGGGGGGGTCCTACGAGCAGTACTTC.

With regard to this clonotype: The junction differs from germline at one of its ends, possibly a read error. This chain connects TRBV7-9 to TRBJ2-5; D is tentatively TRBD1 or TRBD2 (5 bases each). The CDR3 runs to 15 residues. CDR1 is SEHNR and CDR2 is FQNEAQ in the germline V gene (reference sequence). In DNA form, the CDR3 reads TGTGCCAGCAACTTAGTCGTGAGGGGCCGAGAGACCAAGTACTTC. This codes for CASNLVVRGRETKYF. Drawing the rest from reference TRBV7-9 and TRBJ2-5, the complete variable domain is DTGVSQNPRHKITKRGQNVTFRCDPISEHNRLYWYRQTLGQGPEFLTYFQNEAQLEKSRLLSDRFSAERPKGSFSTLEIQRTEQGDSAMYLCASNLVVRGRETKYFGPGTRLLVL.

This chain uses TRBV2 with TRBJ2-2; 10 bases map to TRBD2. From germline, CDR1 is SNHLY and CDR2 FYNNEI. The CDR3 is made up of 15 amino acids. The V and J ends lost 7 bases and 0 bases, in that order; junction bases with no gene match: 2. DNA for the CDR3: TGTGCCAGCAATCTAGCGGGGGCGAACACCGGGGAGCTGTTTTTT. Its translation is CASNLAGANTGELFF.

As concerns this clonotype: One junction end disagrees with the germline gene, perhaps due to a read error. The chain employs TRBV6-1 and TRBJ2-1, with no clear D. CDR3 length equals 14 residues. In germline, CDR1 is MNHNS, CDR2 SASEGT. CDR3 nucleotide sequence: TGTGTCAGCACGGCGAATCCCTACAACAATGAGCAGTTCTTC. It is translated as CVSTANPYNNEQFF.

On this clonotype: The junction departs from the called germline gene at one end, perhaps through a read error. The gene calls are TRBV6-1 and TRBJ2-4; D is undetermined. Germline CDR1 reads MNHNS; CDR2 reads SASEGT. The CDR3 sequence is 14 residues long. CDR3 loop: CASSEAISKNIQYF. CDR3 nucleotide sequence: TGTGCAAGCAGTGAAGCGATATCCAAAAACATTCAGTACTTC.

With respect to this clonotype: This sequence may be a read error, since a much larger clone differs from it by one base. V and J are TRBV5-4 and TRBJ2-1; TRBD2 matches 8 bases. The CDR3 length is 17 residues. CDR1 SGHNT and CDR2 YYREEE come from the germline V gene (reference sequence). Trimming at V came to 0 bases and at J to 2 bases, leaving 7 bases not matched to a gene. The CDR3 DNA sequence: TGTGCCAGCAGCTTGGAGTACAGTAGCGGGACCTACAATGAGCAGTTCTTC. It codes for CASSLEYSSGTYNEQFF.

Points on this clonotype: A much larger clone sits a single nucleotide away, making a read error possible. The chain has TRBV6-2 or TRBV6-3 and TRBJ1-5; 7 nucleotides align to TRBD1. V lost 6 bases to trimming and J lost 9 bases; unmatched junction nucleotides: 11. Looked up from germline, CDR1 is MNHEY and CDR2 is SVGEGT. This CDR3 region has 14 residues. The CDR3 region has the DNA TGTGCCAGCAGCAGCTCCTCCAGGGGGACGCCCCAGCATTTT. Its protein product is CASSSSSRGTPQHF.

This clonotype was detected many times. DNA for the CDR3: TGTGCCAGCAGCTTACGGTCGAACACTGAAGCTTTCTTT. Translation: CASSLRSNTEAFF. The chain uses TRBV7-9 and TRBJ1-1; no clear D gene. This CDR3 has 13 amino acids. The germline CDR1 and CDR2 sequences are SEHNR and FQNEAQ (reference sequence). The V end lost 2 bases, the J end lost 1 base, and 5 bases lay between the germline ends.

With regard to this clonotype: This may come from a read error, since a much larger clone is one base off. The V and J genes are TRBV7-8 and TRBJ2-3; 8 nucleotides align to TRBD2. CDR3 length: 15 amino acids. V dropped 6 bases and J dropped 8; count of bases not matched to a gene: 13. Per the germline V gene, CDR1 is SGHVS and CDR2 is FQNEAQ. The CDR3 nucleotides are TGTGCCAGCAGTCCAGGAGCGGGAGTACCAGGTACGCAGTATTTT. Protein sequence: CASSPGAGVPGTQYF.

Concerning this clonotype itself: One junction end does not reproduce the germline sequence, and a read error may be involved. The chain has TRBV6-5 and TRBJ1-3; D may be TRBD1 (6 bases). Germline CDR1 MNHEY, CDR2 SVGAGI. The CDR3 extends over 14 amino acids. The CDR3 sequence is CASSYRTAGNTVYF. The CDR3, as DNA: TGTGCCAGCAGTTACAGGACAGCGGGAAACACCGTATATTTT.

This clonotype has a single count. The genes are TRBV7-9 and TRBJ2-1; 8 bases match TRBD1. After removal of 7 bases from V and 7 bases from J, the junction contained 15 bases not matched to a gene. This CDR3 comprises 16 residues. The germline CDR1 and CDR2 sequences are SEHNR and FQNEAQ (reference sequence). DNA for the CDR3: TGTGCCAGCAATCCTAGCAGTGGACAGGGTAAGAATGAGCAGTTCTTC. Translating gives CASNPSSGQGKNEQFF.